The text below deals with one T cell receptor beta chain. The data derive from a study of blood T cell repertoires in COVID-19. Looking at the study overall: The analysed material was cDNA or gDNA that came from T cells, B-cell-depleted T cells, or PBMCs.

Only in-frame clones appear in the TCRdb table, and some are missing; sequencing was by immunoSEQ multiplex PCR. The profile covers roughly 250,000 clones, with around 89% appearing a single time and 3% to 4% taken by the ten largest. After removal of 5 bases from V and 4 bases from J, the junction contained 10 bases not matched to a gene. The CDR3 length is 19 residues. The germline V gene encodes CDR1 MNHEY and CDR2 SMNVEV (reference sequence). The receptor was isolated from a middle-aged woman with acute or convalescent COVID-19. The genes are TRBV27 and TRBJ2-6, with TRBD2 matching over 14 bases. Sequencing used peripheral blood. For the CDR3, the DNA is TGTGCCAGCAGTCCCGGGGGACTAGCGGGGGCCGGCGGGGCCAACGTCCTGACTTTC. Translation gives CASSPGGLAGAGGANVLTF.